This is a list of T cell receptor beta chains from one sample in a study of blood T cell repertoires in COVID-19. Here immunoSEQ multiplex PCR was the method, and the copy in TCRdb shows in-frame clones only, minus some. The table shows 15,000 to 20,000 clones, with around nine tenths occurring only once. Sequencing was carried out using peripheral blood. These receptors were taken from a human donor in a cohort sampled during active COVID-19. Both conserved end residues are part of each CDR3. D genes are given only for firm matches. Rows give clone size only sometimes, using once, few, many, or a class for an expanded clone.

J | size | D | V | CDR3 | DNA
TRBJ2-3 | NA | TRBD1 | TRBV2 | CASSDDRGTQYF | TGTGCCAGCAGCGATGACAGGGGGACGCAGTATTTT
TRBJ2-3 | NA | NA | TRBV14 | CASSPMNLLAASTDTQYF | TGTGCCAGCAGCCCGATGAATCTACTCGCGGCTAGCACAGATACGCAGTATTTT
TRBJ2-7 | NA | NA | TRBV6-1 | CASSETADSYEQYF | TGTGCCAGCAGTGAAACGGCGGATAGCTACGAGCAGTACTTC
TRBJ2-2 | NA | TRBD2 | TRBV7-3 | CASSLTSGRTGELFF | TGTGCCAGCAGCTTGACTAGCGGGCGGACCGGGGAGCTGTTTTTT
TRBJ1-2 | NA | TRBD1 | TRBV2 | CASSHDRGYYGYTF | TGTGCCAGCAGTCACGACAGGGGCTACTATGGCTACACCTTC
TRBJ2-1 | NA | TRBD2 | TRBV4-2 | CASSPTAMGEGSSYNEQFF | TGTGCCAGCAGCCCCACGGCGATGGGGGAGGGGAGCTCCTACAATGAGCAGTTCTTC
TRBJ2-7 | NA | NA | TRBV12-3/TRBV12-4 | CASSRTAFYEQYF | TGTGCCAGCAGTCGGACAGCCTTTTACGAGCAGTACTTC
TRBJ2-1 | NA | TRBD1 | TRBV7-9 | CASTVRTGGYNEQFF | TGTGCCAGCACCGTCCGGACAGGGGGCTACAATGAGCAGTTCTTC
TRBJ2-2 | NA | NA | TRBV7-2 | CASSFHRVPGELFF | TGTGCCAGCAGCTTCCACCGGGTCCCCGGGGAGCTGTTTTTT
TRBJ2-7 | NA | NA | TRBV27 | CASSLNGFSYEQYF | TGTGCCAGCAGTTTAAACGGGTTCTCCTACGAGCAGTACTTC
TRBJ1-5 | NA | TRBD1 | TRBV19 | CASSTRTGTQPQHF | TGTGCCAGTAGTACCAGGACAGGGACTCAGCCCCAGCATTTT
TRBJ1-2 | NA | NA | TRBV4-1 | CASSRSPSGDGYTF | TGCGCCAGCAGCCGATCCCCCTCGGGGGACGGCTACACCTTC
TRBJ2-7 | NA | TRBD1 | TRBV10-3 | CAISESRGQTSRRYEQYF | TGTGCCATCAGTGAGTCTAGGGGACAGACCTCCCGGCGCTACGAGCAGTACTTC
TRBJ2-2 | NA | NA | TRBV4-3 | CASSQEVIRELNTGELFF | TGCGCCAGCAGCCAAGAAGTTATACGCGAACTGAACACCGGGGAGCTGTTTTTT
TRBJ2-7 | NA | TRBD2 | TRBV5-6 | CASSWGLAPHEQYF | TGTGCCAGCAGCTGGGGACTAGCTCCCCACGAGCAGTACTTC
TRBJ2-7 | NA | TRBD2 | TRBV7-2 | CASSEGLAETYEQYF | TGTGCCAGCAGCGAGGGGCTAGCGGAGACCTACGAGCAGTACTTC
TRBJ2-1 | medium-sized | TRBD2 | TRBV2 | CASSDPSGRPGTYNEQFF | TGTGCCAGCAGTGATCCTAGCGGGAGACCCGGGACCTACAATGAGCAGTTCTTC
TRBJ2-1 | NA | TRBD2 | TRBV4-2 | CASSQVIAGYNEQFF | TGTGCCAGCAGCCAAGTGATAGCGGGGTATAATGAGCAGTTCTTC
TRBJ1-1 | NA | NA | TRBV12-3/TRBV12-4 | CASSQDGRGAFF | TGTGCCAGCAGTCAGGACGGTCGGGGAGCTTTCTTT
TRBJ2-5 | NA | NA | TRBV19 | CASSISAETQYF | TGTGCCAGTAGTATAAGCGCGGAGACCCAGTACTTC
TRBJ2-1 | NA | TRBD1 | TRBV5-1 | CASSLGRGRMGDEQFF | TGCGCCAGCAGCTTGGGAAGGGGGCGCATGGGAGATGAGCAGTTCTTC
TRBJ2-3 | NA | NA | TRBV5-6 | CASSSGQMITDTQYF | TGTGCCAGCAGTTCTGGACAGATGATCACAGATACGCAGTATTTT
TRBJ2-5 | NA | TRBD2 | TRBV5-1 | CASSLDISGHQETQYF | TGCGCCAGCAGCTTGGATATTAGCGGGCACCAAGAGACCCAGTACTTC
TRBJ2-1 | NA | NA | TRBV4-2 | CASSQVLRESSLEQFF | TGTGCCAGCAGCCAAGTACTACGGGAGTCGAGTTTGGAGCAGTTCTTC
TRBJ2-3 | NA | NA | TRBV6-2/TRBV6-3 | CASSYSRATDTQYF | TGTGCCAGCAGTTACTCGAGGGCCACAGATACGCAGTATTTT
TRBJ2-1 | NA | NA | TRBV2 | CASSDVAGTNEQFF | TGTGCCAGCAGTGACGTGGCAGGCACCAATGAGCAGTTCTTC
TRBJ2-1 | NA | NA | TRBV27 | CASSLRVNGLNEQFF | TGTGCCAGCAGTCTCAGGGTGAATGGCTTAAATGAGCAGTTCTTC
TRBJ2-5 | NA | TRBD2 | TRBV18 | CASSPSLGTIETQYF | TGTGCCAGCTCACCCTCACTAGGGACTATAGAGACCCAGTACTTC